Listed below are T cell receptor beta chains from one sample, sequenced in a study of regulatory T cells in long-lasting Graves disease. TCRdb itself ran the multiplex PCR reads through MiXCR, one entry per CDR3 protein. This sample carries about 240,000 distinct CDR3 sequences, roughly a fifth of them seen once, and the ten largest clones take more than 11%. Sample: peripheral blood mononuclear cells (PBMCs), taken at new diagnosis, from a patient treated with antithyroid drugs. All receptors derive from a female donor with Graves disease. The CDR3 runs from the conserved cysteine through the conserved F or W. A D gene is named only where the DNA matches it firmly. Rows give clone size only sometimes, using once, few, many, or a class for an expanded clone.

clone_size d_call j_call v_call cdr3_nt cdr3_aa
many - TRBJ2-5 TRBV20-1 TGCAGTGCTAGAGGGTGGGCAGAAGAGACCCAGTACTTC CSARGWAEETQYF
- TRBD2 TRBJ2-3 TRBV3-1 TGTGCCAGCAGCACGGGACTAGGGGCAGATACGCAGTATTTT CASSTGLGADTQYF
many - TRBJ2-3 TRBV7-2 TGTGCCAGCAGCTTAGTGACTTCTTACACAGATACGCAGTATTTT CASSLVTSYTDTQYF
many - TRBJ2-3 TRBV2 TGTGCCAGCAGTGAACGGGGGGATACGCAGTATTTT CASSERGDTQYF
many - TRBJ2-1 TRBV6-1 TGTGCCAGCAGGGACTCAAACTACAATGAGCAGTTCTTC CASRDSNYNEQFF
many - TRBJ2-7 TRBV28 TGTGCCAGCAGTGCCCGTAAGGGGTTCTTCTACGAGCAGTACTTC CASSARKGFFYEQYF
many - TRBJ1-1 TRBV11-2 TGCGCCAGCAGCCAAGCGAACACTGAAGCTTTCTTT CASSQANTEAFF
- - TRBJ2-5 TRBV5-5 TGTGCCAGCAGGAAGGGGACGGAATCTAGGGGAGAGACCCAGTACTTC CASRKGTESRGETQYF
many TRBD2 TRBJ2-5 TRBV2 TGTGCCAGCAGTTCCGGGACTAGCGGGAAAGAGACCCAGTACTTC CASSSGTSGKETQYF
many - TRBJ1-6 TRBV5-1 TGCGCCAGCAGCTCGGGCAGGGGTGGTTCACCCCTCCACTTT CASSSGRGGSPLHF
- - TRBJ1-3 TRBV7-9 TGTGCCAGCAGCCGCCGCGCGGACTCTGGAAACACCATATATTTT CASSRRADSGNTIYF
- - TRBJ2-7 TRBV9 TGTGCCAGCAGCTCGGACGGTGTCGAGCAGTACTTC CASSSDGVEQYF
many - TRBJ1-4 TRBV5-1 TGCGCCAGCAGCTGGGGTGGGGGATCCGAAAAACTGTTTTTT CASSWGGGSEKLFF
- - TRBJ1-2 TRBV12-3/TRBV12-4 TGTGCCAGCAGTACAGCGGGGGGCTACACCTTC CASSTAGGYTF
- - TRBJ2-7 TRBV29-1 TGCAGCGTCGTTCCCGGGACCTTCAAACACGAGCAGTACTTC CSVVPGTFKHEQYF
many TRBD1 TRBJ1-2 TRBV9 TGTGCCAGCAGCGTAGACAGGGGGGGCGATGGCTACACCTTC CASSVDRGGDGYTF
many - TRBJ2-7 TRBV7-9 TGTGCCAGCAGCTTAGGTTTGGGGAACGAGCAGTACTTC CASSLGLGNEQYF